Listed here is a single T cell receptor beta chain. The antigen is not known. The data were taken from a study of cytomegalovirus exposure and HLA in healthy donors. A multiplex PCR was run with 60 Vbeta primers and 13 Jbeta primers. Measured with immunoSEQ multiplex PCR; TCRdb has only the in-frame clones, and not every one. The table lists about 140,000 clones, around 72% of them singletons. This CDR3 is 14 amino acids long. V shed 1 base, J shed 5 bases, and the junction held 3 bases outside the gene matches. Study-wide results and caveats: With later analysis, a missense DCLRE1C variant became linked to TCR beta V- and J-gene trimming.

The sequence came from a human donor in good health. The rearrangement links TRBV5-7 to TRBJ1-2, with 9 bases fitting TRBD1. TRBV5-7 is noted as an ORF with a role that remains uncertain. The specimen was PBMCs. CDR3 in DNA: TGTGCCAGCAGCTTGAGGACAGGGGCGTATGGCTACACCTTC. Residues: CASSLRTGAYGYTF.